What follows is one T cell receptor (beta chain) and its context. The record originates from a study of blood T cell repertoires in COVID-19. Germline trimming cut 2 bases from V and 1 base from J; bases unmatched to any gene: 3. Per the germline V gene, CDR1 is MNHEY and CDR2 is SVGEGT. The CDR3 runs to 16 residues. Per the original methods: Reference gene primer amplification yielded estimated nucleated cell counts. TCRdb keeps only in-frame clones here, not all; method: immunoSEQ multiplex PCR. From that table come the V and J calls and clone size; the DNA was used to work out D and trimming. Of tens of thousands of clones listed, 75% to 85% are singletons.

Input material: peripheral blood. V and J are TRBV6-2 or TRBV6-3 and TRBJ2-7; 12 nucleotides line up with TRBD2. This clonotype was obtained from a human donor in a cohort sampled during active COVID-19. The CDR3 protein is CASSYPTSGGSYEQYF. The CDR3 bases are TGTGCCAGCAGTTACCCCACTAGCGGGGGGTCCTACGAGCAGTACTTC.